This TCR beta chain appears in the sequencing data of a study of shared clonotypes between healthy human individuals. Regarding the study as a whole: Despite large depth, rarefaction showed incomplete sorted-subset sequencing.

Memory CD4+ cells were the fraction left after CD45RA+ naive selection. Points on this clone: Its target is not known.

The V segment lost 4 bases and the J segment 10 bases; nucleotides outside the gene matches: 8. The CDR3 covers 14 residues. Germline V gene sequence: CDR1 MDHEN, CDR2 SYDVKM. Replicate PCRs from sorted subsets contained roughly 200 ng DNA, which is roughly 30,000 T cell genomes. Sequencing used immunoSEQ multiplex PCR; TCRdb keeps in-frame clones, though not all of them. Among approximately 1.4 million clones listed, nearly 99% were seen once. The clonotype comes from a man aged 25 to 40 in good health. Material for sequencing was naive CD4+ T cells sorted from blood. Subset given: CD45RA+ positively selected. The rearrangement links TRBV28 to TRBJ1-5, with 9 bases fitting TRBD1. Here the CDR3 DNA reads TGTGCCAGCAGTTCCTGGACAGGGGAGCGACCCCAGCATTTT. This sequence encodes CASSSWTGERPQHF.